The source of this TCR beta chain is a study of blood T cells in healthy people across ages. The CDR3 spans 13 residues. The V gene's germline CDR1 is MNHEY and CDR2 SMNVEV (reference sequence). V gave up 1 base and J gave up 4 bases, with 8 bases separating them. Using a J-beta primer mix together with a sample-barcoded 5' primer, a second PCR was run for about 6 to 11 cycles. The authors tagged each cDNA molecule using a template-switch adaptor with 12 random nucleotides. One entry per CDR3 protein results from TCRdb running MiXCR on the 5' RACE reads. The sample shows 750,000 to 950,000 distinct CDR3 sequences, about 27% of them seen only once. This clonotype occurred a few times. Separately, the same data were catalogued under a study of T cells of mothers and their children. In that study: Slightly higher but non-significant overlap marked related mother-child pairs versus unrelated pairs.

The chain employs TRBV27 and TRBJ2-7, with D tentatively TRBD2 (6 bases). The sample consisted of blood. This clonotype was obtained from a woman aged 35 to 49 in good health. The CDR3 sequence is CASSLYGGYEQYF. In DNA form, the CDR3 reads TGTGCCAGCAGTTTATATGGGGGGTACGAGCAGTACTTC.